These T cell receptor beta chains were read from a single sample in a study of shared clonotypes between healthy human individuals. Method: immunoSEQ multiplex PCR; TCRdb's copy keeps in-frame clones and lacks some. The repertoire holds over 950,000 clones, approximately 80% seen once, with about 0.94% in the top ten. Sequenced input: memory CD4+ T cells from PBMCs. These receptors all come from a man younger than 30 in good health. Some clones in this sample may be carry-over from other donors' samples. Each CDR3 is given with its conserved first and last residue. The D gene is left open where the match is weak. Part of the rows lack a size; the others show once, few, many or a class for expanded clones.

CASSPSDRDYEQYF	TGTGCCAGCAGCCCATCTGACAGGGACTACGAGCAGTACTTC	TRBJ2-7	.	TRBV4-2	TRBD1
CATSRELPQGAVEQYF	TGTGCCACCAGCAGAGAGTTGCCGCAGGGGGCAGTCGAGCAGTACTTC	TRBJ2-7	.	TRBV15	TRBD1
CSANPGSEQYF	TGCAGTGCTAATCCAGGGAGCGAGCAGTACTTC	TRBJ2-7	.	TRBV20-1	.
CASSPETRGDTQYF	TGTGCCAGCAGCCCTGAGACTAGAGGAGATACGCAGTATTTT	TRBJ2-3	.	TRBV7-2	.
CASSHRGSNEKLFF	TGTGCCAGCTCGCACAGGGGGTCTAATGAAAAACTGTTTTTT	TRBJ1-4	.	TRBV18	TRBD1
CASSIGRGDTGELFF	TGTGCCAGTAGTATTGGCAGGGGTGACACCGGGGAGCTGTTTTTT	TRBJ2-2	.	TRBV19	.
CASSLNRVNEQFF	TGTGCCAGCAGCCTCAACAGGGTAAATGAGCAGTTCTTC	TRBJ2-1	few	TRBV7-2	.
CASSLGGETREQFF	TGTGCCAGCAGCTTAGGTGGCGAGACACGTGAGCAGTTCTTC	TRBJ2-1	.	TRBV7-2	.
CASSVGGTLTNEQFF	TGTGCCAGCAGCGTAGGGGGGACTCTTACTAATGAGCAGTTCTTC	TRBJ2-1	once	TRBV9	.
CASSTGGGTDTQYF	TGTGCCAGCAGTACAGGGGGCGGAACGGATACGCAGTATTTT	TRBJ2-3	.	TRBV2	TRBD1
CSVGLAGNIQYF	TGCAGCGTTGGACTAGCGGGAAACATTCAGTACTTC	TRBJ2-4	.	TRBV29-1	TRBD2
CAISPGLGYYEQYF	TGTGCCATCAGCCCAGGACTAGGTTACTACGAGCAGTACTTC	TRBJ2-7	.	TRBV10-3	TRBD2
CASSVSPTGVARYGYTF	TGTGCCAGCAGCGTGAGTCCGACAGGGGTGGCTCGGTATGGCTACACCTTC	TRBJ1-2	.	TRBV9	TRBD1
CASRHIVSVNTEAFF	TGCGCCAGCAGGCATATAGTTTCGGTGAACACTGAAGCTTTCTTT	TRBJ1-1	.	TRBV10-2	.
CASSLAGGSTDTQYF	TGTGCCAGCAGCTTAGCGGGGGGGAGCACAGATACGCAGTATTTT	TRBJ2-3	.	TRBV7-6	TRBD2
CASSLFPDRGLGPDTQYF	TGTGCCAGCAGCTTATTCCCAGACAGGGGTTTAGGGCCAGATACGCAGTATTTT	TRBJ2-3	.	TRBV7-3	TRBD1
CASSHSGDITYEQYF	TGTGCCAGCAGCCACAGCGGGGACATAACCTACGAGCAGTACTTC	TRBJ2-7	.	TRBV11-2	.
CATSSRTGDYEQYF	TGTGCCACCAGCTCCCGGACAGGTGACTACGAGCAGTACTTC	TRBJ2-7	.	TRBV15	TRBD1
CASSLGTGGVVNEQFF	TGTGCCAGCAGCTTGGGGACAGGGGGCGTCGTAAATGAGCAGTTCTTC	TRBJ2-1	few	TRBV11-2	TRBD1
CASSQGIGGSLEETQYF	TGCGCCAGCAGCCAAGGGATCGGGGGTAGTTTAGAAGAGACCCAGTACTTC	TRBJ2-5	.	TRBV4-1	.
CSADREETQYF	TGCAGCGCAGACAGGGAAGAGACCCAGTACTTC	TRBJ2-5	.	TRBV29-1	TRBD1
CASSLGQRAAYEQYF	TGTGCCAGCAGCTTGGGGCAGAGGGCAGCCTACGAGCAGTACTTC	TRBJ2-7	.	TRBV5-4	.
CASSPGTGVFGGTEAFF	TGTGCCAGCAGCCCCGGGACAGGGGTCTTCGGGGGCACTGAAGCTTTCTTT	TRBJ1-1	.	TRBV11-3	TRBD1
CASATGLAYEQYF	TGTGCCAGCGCTACCGGCCTAGCTTACGAGCAGTACTTC	TRBJ2-7	.	TRBV2	.
CATSSLAGTDTQYF	TGTGCCACCAGCAGTTTAGCGGGAACAGATACGCAGTATTTT	TRBJ2-3	.	TRBV15	TRBD2
CASSPLVGGGETQYF	TGTGCCAGCTCACCCCTGGTGGGGGGCGGCGAAACCCAGTACTTC	TRBJ2-5	.	TRBV18	.
CASSDDRTSGRASEINEQFF	TGTGCCAGCAGCGACGACAGGACTAGCGGGAGGGCCTCGGAGATTAATGAGCAGTTCTTC	TRBJ2-1	.	TRBV9	TRBD2
CASSRGGAAGTGELFF	TGCGCCAGCAGCCGTGGGGGCGCAGCCGGCACCGGGGAGCTGTTTTTT	TRBJ2-2	once	TRBV4-1	.
CASSPYGTVSSYNEQFF	TGCGCCAGCAGCCCATACGGGACTGTAAGCTCCTACAATGAGCAGTTCTTC	TRBJ2-1	.	TRBV4-1	.
CASSQREGQPDTQYF	TGTGCCAGCAGCCAACGGGAGGGGCAACCGGATACGCAGTATTTT	TRBJ2-3	.	TRBV6-5	TRBD2
CASSLEGASGYNEQFF	TGCGCCAGCAGCTTGGAAGGCGCAAGCGGCTACAATGAGCAGTTCTTC	TRBJ2-1	.	TRBV5-1	.
CASSYSFARTDTQYF	TGTGCCAGCAGTTACTCGTTCGCCCGCACAGATACGCAGTATTTT	TRBJ2-3	.	TRBV6-5	.
CASSLAGTDIYEQYF	TGCGCCAGCAGCTTGGCCGGGACAGACATCTACGAGCAGTACTTC	TRBJ2-7	.	TRBV5-1	TRBD1
CASSLVLADSYNEQFF	TGTGCCAGCAGCTTAGTACTAGCGGACTCCTACAATGAGCAGTTCTTC	TRBJ2-1	once	TRBV7-4	TRBD2
CASSFERRLSSYNEQFF	TGTGCCAGCAGCTTCGAACGACGGCTTAGCTCCTACAATGAGCAGTTCTTC	TRBJ2-1	once	TRBV7-3	.
CASSLTGELETQYF	TGTGCCAGCAGCTTGACAGGGGAACTAGAGACCCAGTACTTC	TRBJ2-5	.	TRBV5-8	TRBD1
CASSISGTQYF	TGTGCCAGTAGTATTAGTGGGACCCAGTACTTC	TRBJ2-5	.	TRBV19	.
CASSLGAGNYGYTF	TGTGCCAGCAGTTTAGGGGCAGGGAACTATGGCTACACCTTC	TRBJ1-2	.	TRBV28	.
CASNDKTDRDTQYF	TGTGCCAGCAACGACAAGACGGACAGAGATACGCAGTATTTT	TRBJ2-3	.	TRBV27	.
CASSQDSVTGSTGELFF	TGTGCCAGCAGCCAAGATTCGGTTACCGGGAGTACCGGGGAGCTGTTTTTT	TRBJ2-2	few	TRBV4-2	.
CSAYGGYEQYF	TGCAGTGCCTATGGGGGCTACGAGCAGTACTTC	TRBJ2-7	.	TRBV20-1	.
CASSERLDYGYTF	TGTGCCAGCAGTGAAAGACTCGACTATGGCTACACCTTC	TRBJ1-2	.	TRBV2	.
CASLPGQGRRQPQHF	TGTGCCAGTTTGCCGGGACAGGGACGCCGCCAGCCCCAGCATTTT	TRBJ1-5	.	TRBV2	TRBD1
CASSQAGTGAYEQYF	TGTGCCAGCAGCCAAGCCGGGACGGGGGCCTACGAGCAGTACTTC	TRBJ2-7	few	TRBV14	.
CASSEANSNQPQHF	TGTGCCAGCAGTGAAGCGAATAGCAATCAGCCCCAGCATTTT	TRBJ1-5	.	TRBV2	.
CASSEEYGRAAFF	TGTGCCAGCAGTGAAGAATATGGACGAGCTGCTTTCTTT	TRBJ1-1	.	TRBV6-1	.
CASSVVAGGPNEQFF	TGTGCCAGCAGCGTCGTAGCGGGAGGGCCAAATGAGCAGTTCTTC	TRBJ2-1	.	TRBV9	TRBD2
CASLRGHQPQHF	TGTGCCAGCCTCCGGGGGCATCAGCCCCAGCATTTT	TRBJ1-5	.	TRBV6-1	.